This TCR beta chain emerged from a study of tumor-infiltrating lymphocytes in oesophageal squamous cell carcinoma. This clonotype is medium-sized within its sample. The CDR3 extends over 13 amino acids. With 2 bases removed from V and 6 bases from J, the gap between germline ends came to 8 bases. CDR1 is SEHNR, CDR2 FQNEAQ, per germline (reference sequence). TCRdb re-derived calls from the PCR reads in MiXCR, one entry per CDR3 protein. The sample records about 22,000 distinct CDR3 sequences, approximately 34% being singletons. This receptor was obtained from a female donor with esophageal squamous cell carcinoma. V usage is TRBV7-9 and J usage is TRBJ2-1; a weak D match, TRBD1 (6 bases). Sample: esophageal tumor tissue. For the CDR3, the DNA is TGTGCCAGCAGCTTAACAGGGTTCAATGAGCAGTTCTTC. This sequence encodes CASSLTGFNEQFF.